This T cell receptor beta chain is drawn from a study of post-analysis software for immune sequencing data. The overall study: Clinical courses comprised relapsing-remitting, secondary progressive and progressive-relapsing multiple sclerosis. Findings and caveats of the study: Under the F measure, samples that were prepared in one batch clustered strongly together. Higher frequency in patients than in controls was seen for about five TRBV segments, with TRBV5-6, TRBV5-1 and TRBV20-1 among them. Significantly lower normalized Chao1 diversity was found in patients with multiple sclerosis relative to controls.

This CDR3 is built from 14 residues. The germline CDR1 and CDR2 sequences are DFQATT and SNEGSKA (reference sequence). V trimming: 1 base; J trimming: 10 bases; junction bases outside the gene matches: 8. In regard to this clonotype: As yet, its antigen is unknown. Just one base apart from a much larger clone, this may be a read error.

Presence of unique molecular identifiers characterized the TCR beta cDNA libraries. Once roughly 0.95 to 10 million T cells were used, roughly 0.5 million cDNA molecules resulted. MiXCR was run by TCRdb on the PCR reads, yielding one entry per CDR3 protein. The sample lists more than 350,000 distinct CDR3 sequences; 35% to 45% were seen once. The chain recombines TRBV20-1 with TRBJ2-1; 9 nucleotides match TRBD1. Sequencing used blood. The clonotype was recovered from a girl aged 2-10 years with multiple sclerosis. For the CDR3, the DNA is TGCAGTGCTAGAGTGGGGACAGGGTGGGGCGAGCAGTTCTTC. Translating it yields CSARVGTGWGEQFF.